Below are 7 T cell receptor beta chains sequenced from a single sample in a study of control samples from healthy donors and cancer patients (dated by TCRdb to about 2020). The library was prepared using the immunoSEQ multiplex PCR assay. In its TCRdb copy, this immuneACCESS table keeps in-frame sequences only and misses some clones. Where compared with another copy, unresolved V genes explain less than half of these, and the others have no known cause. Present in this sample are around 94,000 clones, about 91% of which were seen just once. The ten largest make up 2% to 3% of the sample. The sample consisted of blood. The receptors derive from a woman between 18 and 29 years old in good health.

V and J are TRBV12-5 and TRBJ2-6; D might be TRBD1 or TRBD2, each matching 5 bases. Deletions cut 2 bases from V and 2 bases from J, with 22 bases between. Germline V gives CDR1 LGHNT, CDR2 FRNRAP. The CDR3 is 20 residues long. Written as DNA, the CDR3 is TGTGCTAGTGGTTTGATACCGTCGGGGCAGGGAAGGACTGGGGCCAACGTCCTGACTTTC. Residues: CASGLIPSGQGRTGANVLTF.

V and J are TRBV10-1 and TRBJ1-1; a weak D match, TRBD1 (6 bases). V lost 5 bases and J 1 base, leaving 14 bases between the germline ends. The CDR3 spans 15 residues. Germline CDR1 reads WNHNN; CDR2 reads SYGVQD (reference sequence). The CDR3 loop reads CASSTPSTGNTEAFF. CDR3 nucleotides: TGCGCCAGCAGTACGCCGTCGACAGGGAACACTGAAGCTTTCTTT.

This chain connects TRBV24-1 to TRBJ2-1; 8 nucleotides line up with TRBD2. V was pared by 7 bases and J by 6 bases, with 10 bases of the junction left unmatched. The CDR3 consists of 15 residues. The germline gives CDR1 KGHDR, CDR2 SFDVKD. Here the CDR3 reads CATRAPAGEVNEQFF. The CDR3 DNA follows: TGTGCCACCAGAGCCCCAGCGGGAGAAGTCAATGAGCAGTTCTTC.

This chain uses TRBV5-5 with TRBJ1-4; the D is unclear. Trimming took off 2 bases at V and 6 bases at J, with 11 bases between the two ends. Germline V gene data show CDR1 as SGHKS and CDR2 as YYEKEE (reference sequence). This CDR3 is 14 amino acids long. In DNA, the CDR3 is TGTGCCAGCAGCTTTCTTACAGACTATGAAAAACTGTTTTTT. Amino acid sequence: CASSFLTDYEKLFF.

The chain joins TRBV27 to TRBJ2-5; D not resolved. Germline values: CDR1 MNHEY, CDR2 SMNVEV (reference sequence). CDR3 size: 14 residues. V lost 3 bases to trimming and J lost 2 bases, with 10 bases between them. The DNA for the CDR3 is TGTGCCAGCAGTTTCCCTGGCCAGCAAGAGACCCAGTACTTC. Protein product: CASSFPGQQETQYF.

The CDR3, as DNA: TGTGCCAGTAGTATCAGTGAGACCCAGTACTTC. The encoded protein is CASSISETQYF. J is TRBJ2-5 and V is TRBV19, with no clear D. V was clipped by 3 bases and J by 5 bases, with 4 bases between them. Germline assignment: CDR1 LNHDA and CDR2 SQIVND (reference sequence). The CDR3 spans 11 residues.

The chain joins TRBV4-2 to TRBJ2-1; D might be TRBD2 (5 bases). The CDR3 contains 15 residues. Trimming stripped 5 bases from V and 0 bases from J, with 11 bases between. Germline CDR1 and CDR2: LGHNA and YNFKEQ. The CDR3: CASSTPSFSYNEQFF. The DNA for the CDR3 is TGTGCCAGCAGCACCCCTAGCTTCTCCTACAATGAGCAGTTCTTC.